This TCR beta chain was retrieved from a study of OX40 agonist ivuxolimab in advanced cancers. About the investigation overall: Ivuxolimab was a fully human IgG2 agonistic monoclonal antibody targeting the costimulatory receptor OX40 (CD134). Among the roughly 52 dose-escalation patients, some 19 had hepatocellular carcinoma, about 15 melanoma, 9 renal cell carcinoma and 9 head and neck cancer. Patients were allowed to have had prior anti-PD-1, anti-PD-L1 or anti-CTLA-4 therapy, and less than 45% of the dose-escalation patients had previously received checkpoint inhibitors. Intravenous ivuxolimab was administered to patients every 2 weeks at six dose levels: 0.01, 0.1, 0.3, 1.5, 3 and 10 mg/kg. The paper covers the monotherapy dose-escalation part of the phase I ivuxolimab trial, which included N of about 50 patients. A male proportion of roughly 85% and a mean age of approximately 62 years, ranging from 23 to 79, were recorded for the dose-escalation cohort. Three dose-escalation patients achieved partial responses, one with hepatocellular carcinoma and two with cutaneous melanoma. The purpose of peripheral TCRbeta sequencing was to test whether ivuxolimab changed TCR sequence diversity and led to clonal T-cell expansion. The study at large found these results: Low levels of normalized T-cell clonal expansion were also shown by some nonresponding patients. In the 0.1-3.0 mg/kg groups, partial responders had among the lowest normalized peripheral clonal expansion, particularly in CD8+ T cells. On average, CD8+ T cells showed more expanded clones than CD4+ T cells after ivuxolimab. Clonal expansion of both CD4+ and CD8+ blood T cells was observed from baseline to week 6 at doses 0.1 to 3.0 mg/kg. The antigen specificity of the peripheral T cells that underwent clonal expansion was not determined.

For sequencing of the TCRbeta CDR3 region, genomic DNA was extracted from the sorted cells. The immunoSEQ Assay was used for sequencing of TCRbeta CDR3 regions. TCRdb stores this immuneACCESS table with in-frame sequences only. Part of the clones is absent; in the studies checked, under half of the shortfall reflects unresolved V genes, and no reason is known for the rest. The sample includes about 79,000 clones, with 88% observed a single time. The ten biggest clones cover less than 5% of the sample. The trial excluded patients who had a history of autoimmune disease or were on systemic immunosuppression. Peripheral blood for TCR sequencing was collected from all dose cohorts at baseline, on cycle 4 day 1, and on cycle 7 day 1. The samples were drawn from a first-in-human, open-label, multicenter phase I dose-escalation trial of ivuxolimab. Adults with locally advanced or metastatic melanoma, renal cell, hepatocellular, or head and neck squamous cell carcinoma were enrolled in the trial. Before TCR sequencing, CD4+ T cells and CD8+ T cells were sorted from peripheral blood as separate populations.

CDR1 is given as LNHDA and CDR2 as SQIVND, both from the germline V gene (reference sequence). The CDR3, cysteine through phenylalanine, is 8 amino acids long. Of the read, only the CDR3 DNA is kept; its 24 bases are in frame from base 1. V is pared back by 4 bases and J by 10 bases, with 2 bases lying between the germline termini. Comment on this clone: The target of this receptor is not known. No base-level quality is on record; no much larger clone is a single base apart.

This receptor chain uses TRBV19 and TRBJ2-7, with the D gene not confidently named. This TCR was sampled from an adult with an advanced solid tumor such as melanoma, head and neck, liver or kidney cancer. Specimen: CD4+ or CD8+ T cells sorted from blood, collected in a trial of the OX40 agonist ivuxolimab. The DNA sequence is given as TGTGCCAGTAGTAGACAGTACTTC. Its translation is CASSRQYF.